This entry is about one T cell receptor beta chain. Its antigen is not yet known. Nothing much larger sits one base from this clone, and base qualities are not available. All donors were healthy Caucasians. Three pairs of female monozygotic twins, all aged 18 to 29 years, were included in the twin cohort. Positive isolation kits from Invitrogen were used to isolate the CD4+ and CD8+ T cell populations. The data derive from a study of identical twins (TCRdb year 2016). With regard to the full study: To test whether fetal clonotypes persist, this study deep-sequenced TCR alpha and beta repertoires from monozygotic twins, from unrelated adults of various ages, and from cord blood. To rule out contamination, the twin experiments were replicated at different times with different library preparation protocols. Results the study describes overall, beyond this receptor: Recombination models systematically underestimated out-of-frame TCR alpha sharing in monozygotic twins but agreed with sharing between unrelated individuals. Because the same donors could not be followed over many years, conclusions were based on cross-sectional statistical analysis. Compared with coincidental sharing between unrelated individuals, out-of-frame TCR alpha sequences shared between twins showed an excess of sequences with low generation probability. Invariant T cells such as MAIT and iNKT could partly confound zero-insertion analyses, though diverse VJ usage argued against this for most clonotypes. Abundant cord blood beta clonotypes had fewer insertions, young adult naive repertoires showed a similar but weaker trend, and memory repertoires showed no such trend. Excess twin sharing in beta out-of-frame sequences was weaker because fewer shared sequences lowered the signal-to-noise ratio.

The CDR3 starts with the cysteine, ends with the phenylalanine, and has 16 residues. The DNA shown is the 48-base CDR3, in frame from base 1. V loses 5 bases at its end and J loses 1 base; junction bases beyond the gene matches: 6. Libraries were made using 5' RACE. Reads for this sample came from an Illumina HiSeq 2000. Template switching introduced a universal primer binding site; the final cDNA contained a unique molecular identifier, enabling accurate counting of TCR cDNA molecules. Specific primers in the conserved constant-segment region were used to synthesize first-strand cDNA for the TCR alpha and beta chains. To control for contamination, every cDNA library was double barcoded, receiving both a SMART-Mk sample barcode and Illumina barcodes. TruSeq adapter sequences and Illumina sample barcodes were added in two successive PCR steps. The Illumina HiSeq platform was used with custom primers to sequence TCR alpha and beta cDNA libraries. In the paper's pipeline: Unique molecular identifiers were extracted from raw reads with MiGEC, and CDR3 positions were determined with MiXCR. For each individual, recombination models were inferred using an EM algorithm with the repgenHMM and IGoR tools. Shared clonotypes were analyzed with the tcR package in R, and sharing was normalized by the product of cloneset sizes. To study raw recombination without the effects of thymic and clonal selection, out-of-frame nonproductive sequences were analyzed. TCRdb passed the public sequencing reads through fastp at Q25 and MiXCR, retaining productive beta sequences. Under each unique CDR3 protein, matching rows form one entry showing the most common genes and DNA. TCRdb's processing, not the authors' own work, is the source of the V and J calls. This sample gives 200,000 to 300,000 distinct CDR3 sequences in total; 6% to 8% of them show up just once. Of the sample, approximately 5.4% is held by the ten largest clones.

The same data also contributed to another study, on yellow fever vaccine responses in identical twins. Per that second paper: According to the authors, the vaccine-induced T cell response in identical twins seemed to be partly convergent and partly specific to each individual. In identical twins, the study followed T cell clones that responded to the vaccine with precision.

The clonotype comes from a young woman in good health. Sequencing used CD8+ T cells sorted from blood. Recombination linked TRBV12-3 or TRBV12-4 to TRBJ2-2, with TRBD1 identical over 8 junction bases. CDR3 sequence: CASSRDRGGNTGELFF. The sequence in DNA is TGTGCCAGCAGTCGTGACAGGGGAGGGAACACCGGGGAGCTGTTTTTT.